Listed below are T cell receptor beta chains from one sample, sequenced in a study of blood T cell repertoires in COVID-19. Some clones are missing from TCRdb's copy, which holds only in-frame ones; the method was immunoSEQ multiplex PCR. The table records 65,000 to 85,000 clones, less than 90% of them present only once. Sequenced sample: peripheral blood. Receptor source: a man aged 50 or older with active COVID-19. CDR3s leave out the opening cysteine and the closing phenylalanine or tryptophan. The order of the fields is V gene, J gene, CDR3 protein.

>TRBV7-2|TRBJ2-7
ASSLGQSDVEY
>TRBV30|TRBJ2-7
AWSTGYEQY
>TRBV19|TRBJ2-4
ASSIRPRGTDIQY
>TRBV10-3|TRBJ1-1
AISVTRNTEAF
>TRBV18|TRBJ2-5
ASSRGTAQETQY
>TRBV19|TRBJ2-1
ASSGLASYNEQF
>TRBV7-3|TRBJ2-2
ASTALIGAGELF
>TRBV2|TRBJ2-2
ASSAVRAGNTGELF
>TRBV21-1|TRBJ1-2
ASSKVGADYGYT
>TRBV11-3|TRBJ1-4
ASSSGQGGRNEKLF
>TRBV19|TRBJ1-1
ASSRTGGDTEAF
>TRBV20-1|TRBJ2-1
SASSGSTPYNEQF
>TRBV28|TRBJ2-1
ASSSTMGQSSYNEQF
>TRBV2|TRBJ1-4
ASSEGQLSGKLF
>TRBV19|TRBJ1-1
ASIDQGRTEAF
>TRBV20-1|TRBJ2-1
SASGGSLYNEQF
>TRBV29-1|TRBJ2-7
SAGTGGYEQY
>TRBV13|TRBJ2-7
ASSPVGNGNEQY
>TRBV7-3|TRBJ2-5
ASSPTGGAWETQY
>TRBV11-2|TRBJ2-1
ASSLNRVGNEQF